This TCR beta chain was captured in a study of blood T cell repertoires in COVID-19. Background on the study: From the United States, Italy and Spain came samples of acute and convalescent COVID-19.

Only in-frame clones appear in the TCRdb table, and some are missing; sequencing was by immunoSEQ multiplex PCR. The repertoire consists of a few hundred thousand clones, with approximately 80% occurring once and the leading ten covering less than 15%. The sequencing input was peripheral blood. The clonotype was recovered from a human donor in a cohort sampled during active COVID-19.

The DNA of the CDR3 is TGTGCCAGCAGTCCTGGGACTTCTAACTATGGCTACACCTTC. It is translated as CASSPGTSNYGYTF. This sequence joins TRBV2 and TRBJ1-2, with D possibly TRBD1 on 5 matching bases. The V and J ends lost 5 bases and 0 bases respectively, with 10 bases between them. This CDR3 has 14 amino acids. Germline lookup yields CDR1 SNHLY and CDR2 FYNNEI.